The 20 T cell receptor beta chains presented below share a single source sample, sequenced in a study of PD-L1 blockade in urothelial cancer. Some clones are missing from TCRdb's copy, which holds only in-frame ones; the method was immunoSEQ multiplex PCR. The table includes about 52,000 clones, over 75% detected once. The source was PBMCs, collected around atezolizumab (anti-PD-L1) treatment. These receptors were obtained from a middle-aged man with urothelial cancer.

About this clone itself: At one end the junction does not follow the germline gene, possibly because of a read error. The chain joins TRBV4-3 to TRBJ2-1; 13 nucleotides match TRBD2. Germline CDR1 and CDR2: LGHNA and YSLEER. The CDR3 covers 14 residues. The CDR3 DNA is TGCGCCAGCAGCCATGGGACTAGCGGGAAGGAGATGCTCTTC. This translates into CASSHGTSGKEMLF.

DNA for the CDR3: TGTGCCACCAGCCCCCGGGACAGGGATGCCGAGCAGTACTTC. This gives the protein CATSPRDRDAEQYF. The chain couples TRBV15 to TRBJ2-7, with 9 positions matching TRBD1. Germline CDR1 LNHNV, CDR2 YYDKDF (reference sequence). V lost 5 bases, J lost 6 bases, and 8 bases stayed unmatched. The CDR3 spans 14 residues.

J is TRBJ1-5 and V is TRBV28; D is unclear. The length of the CDR3 is 14 residues. Germline CDR1 reads MDHEN; CDR2 reads SYDVKM. V was pared by 2 bases and J by 0 bases, with 5 bases between. CDR3 region: CASSLVYSNQPQHF. DNA for the CDR3: TGTGCCAGCAGTTTAGTCTATAGCAATCAGCCCCAGCATTTT.

The genes are TRBV28 and TRBJ2-5, with D maybe TRBD2 (5 bases). The CDR3 covers 13 residues. CDR1 and CDR2 (germline): MDHEN, SYDVKM. V lost 8 bases and J lost 2, with 12 bases in between. The CDR3, as DNA: TGTGCCAGCCGTGGGGAGTTTCAAGAGACCCAGTACTTC. This translates into CASRGEFQETQYF. Drawing the rest from reference TRBV28 and TRBJ2-5, the complete variable domain is DVKVTQSSRYLVKRTGEKVFLECVQDMDHENMFWYRQDPGLGLRLIYFSYDVKMKEKGDIPEGYSVSREKKERFSLILESASTNQTSMYLCASRGEFQETQYFGPGTRLLVL.

The genes are TRBV5-8 and TRBJ1-4; possibly TRBD1 for D (5 bases). The CDR3 length is 15 residues. Between the trimmed V and J ends, which lost 1 base and 8 bases, there was a span of 15 bases. CDR1 and CDR2 (germline): SGHTS, YDEGEE. Written as DNA, the CDR3 is TGTGCCAGCAGCTTGACGCCTCAGGGTCCCGAAAAACTGTTTTTT. This sequence encodes CASSLTPQGPEKLFF.

This chain links TRBV30 with TRBJ1-5; 7 nucleotides match TRBD1. V was clipped by 0 bases and J by 4 bases; unmatched bases: 12. Germline V gene sequence: CDR1 GTSNPN, CDR2 SVGIG (reference sequence). The CDR3 sequence is 17 residues long. CDR3 region: CAWSVRQGREVNQPQHF. In nucleotides, the CDR3 is TGTGCCTGGAGTGTAAGACAGGGAAGGGAAGTAAATCAGCCCCAGCATTTT.

Here the CDR3 reads CASSRRGGGSYEQYF. CDR3 coding DNA: TGTGCCAGCAGCAGGCGGGGAGGTGGTTCCTACGAGCAGTACTTC. The chain links TRBV7-2 to TRBJ2-7, with D possibly matching TRBD2 (6 bases). The CDR3 has 15 amino acids. The V gene's germline CDR1 is SGHTA and CDR2 FQGNSA. V was clipped by 5 bases and J by 1 base, with 15 bases between them.

The DNA for the CDR3 is TGCGCCAGCAGCTTGACAGGGGGGCGCACCGGGGAGCTGTTTTTT. Translating gives CASSLTGGRTGELFF. J is TRBJ2-2 and V is TRBV5-1, with 8 bases lining up with TRBD1. Germline V gene data show CDR1 as SGHRS and CDR2 as YFSETQ. CDR3 size: 15 residues. Trimming took 1 base from V and 4 from J; bases not matched to a gene: 3.

The chain uses TRBV4-3 and TRBJ1-2, with 7 bases fitting TRBD1. This CDR3 has 17 residues. Per the germline V gene, CDR1 is LGHNA and CDR2 is YSLEER. V lost 1 base to trimming and J lost 4 bases; unmatched junction nucleotides: 12. The DNA of the CDR3 is TGCGCCAGCAGCCAAGCTGGGATCAAGGGGACAGTCTATGGCTACACCTTC. Translation: CASSQAGIKGTVYGYTF.

V is TRBV9 and J is TRBJ1-2; 9 bases are shared with TRBD1. Germline CDR1 and CDR2: SGDLS and YYNGEE. After removal of 3 bases from V and 0 bases from J, the junction contained 6 bases not matched to a gene. The CDR3 has 16 amino acids. CDR3 sequence: CASSGGQGLTNYGYTF. The DNA of the CDR3 is TGTGCCAGCAGCGGGGGACAGGGTTTGACTAACTATGGCTACACCTTC. Combining the CDR3 with reference TRBV9 and TRBJ1-2 gives the whole variable domain DSGVTQTPKHLITATGQRVTLRCSPRSGDLSVYWYQQSLDQGLQFLIQYYNGEERAKGNILERFSAQQFPDLHSELNLSSLELGDSALYFCASSGGQGLTNYGYTFGSGTRLTVV.

The chain has TRBV5-6 and TRBJ1-2; D ambiguous. CDR3 size: 13 residues. Germline V gene lookup returns CDR1 SGHDT and CDR2 YYEEEE. V was shortened by 4 bases and J by 8 bases, with 15 bases between the two germline ends. The CDR3 loop reads CASSPWGVGGYTF. CDR3 DNA sequence: TGTGCCAGCAGCCCCTGGGGAGTTGGAGGCTACACCTTC.

The J gene is TRBJ2-5, the V gene TRBV5-4, with D possibly being TRBD2 (5 bases). V lost 4 bases and J 4 bases, leaving 14 bases between the germline ends. Per germline, CDR1 SGHNT and CDR2 YYREEE (reference sequence). The CDR3 length is 14 residues. CDR3 loop: CASSPEGPRETQYF. The CDR3, as DNA: TGTGCCAGCAGCCCTGAGGGCCCTCGAGAGACCCAGTACTTC.

The gene calls are TRBV9 and TRBJ2-1; 9 bases line up with TRBD2. The germline CDR1 and CDR2 sequences are SGDLS and YYNGEE. The CDR3 totals 14 residues. The J segment lost 7 bases and the V segment lost 6 bases, leaving 8 bases of the junction unmatched. The CDR3 DNA reads TGTGCCAGCAACTTAGCGGGAGCCCCAAATGAGCAGTTCTTC. It yields the protein CASNLAGAPNEQFF.

DNA of the CDR3: TGTGCCAGCAGCTTGGGTACAGAGAATCAGCCCCAGCATTTT. Translated, it gives CASSLGTENQPQHF. The chain joins TRBV5-5 to TRBJ1-5; D not resolved. Germline assignment: CDR1 SGHKS and CDR2 YYEKEE (reference sequence). With 0 bases removed from V and 4 bases from J, the gap between germline ends came to 8 bases. The CDR3 runs to 14 residues.

The J gene is TRBJ1-4, the V gene TRBV28, with D perhaps matching TRBD1 (5 bases). The V and J ends lost 8 bases and 5 bases respectively, with 15 bases between them. The CDR3 covers 14 residues. Germline V lookup: CDR1 MDHEN, CDR2 SYDVKM. This CDR3 reads CASRRQGLNEKLFF. The CDR3 nucleotides read TGTGCCAGCCGAAGGCAGGGCTTGAATGAAAAACTGTTTTTT.

Written as DNA, the CDR3 is TGTGCCAGCAGTGAATTCGCCAGGGGCCAGCAGTACTTC. This gives the protein CASSEFARGQQYF. V is TRBV25-1 and J is TRBJ2-7; weak D call: TRBD1 (6 bases). The V gene lost 1 base and the J gene lost 8 bases, with 12 bases spanning the gap. CDR1 and CDR2 (germline): MGHDK, SYGVNS. The CDR3 extends over 13 amino acids.

The rearrangement joins TRBV15 to TRBJ2-3; D unresolved. The ends were cut back, 3 bases at V and 4 bases at J, with 5 bases in the middle. Per germline, CDR1 LNHNV and CDR2 YYDKDF (reference sequence). CDR3 length equals 12 residues. This CDR3 is CATSRESDTQYF. Written as DNA, the CDR3 is TGTGCCACCAGCAGGGAGTCAGATACGCAGTATTTT.

This clone showed up just a few times. J is TRBJ1-1 and V is TRBV29-1; D not resolved. V lost 0 bases and J 8 bases, leaving 7 bases between the germline ends. There are 11 residues in the CDR3. Per germline, CDR1 SQVTM and CDR2 ANQGSEA. CDR3 DNA sequence: TGCAGCGTTGAAGACCCGAGCGAAGCTTTCTTT. This gives the protein CSVEDPSEAFF. The entire variable domain, with the rest obtained from reference TRBV29-1 and TRBJ1-1, is as follows: SAVISQKPSRDICQRGTSLTIQCQVDSQVTMMFWYRQQPGQSLTLIATANQGSEATYESGFVIDKFPISRPNLTFSTLTVSNMSPEDSSIYLCSVEDPSEAFFGQGTRLTVV.

The chain uses TRBV27 and TRBJ2-5, with D possibly matching TRBD2 (5 bases). This CDR3 comprises 13 residues. V shed 4 bases and J shed 7 bases, with 13 bases lying between them. Per the germline V gene, CDR1 is MNHEY and CDR2 is SMNVEV (reference sequence). This chain's CDR3 is CASSSHPRGTQYF. As DNA, the CDR3 is TGTGCCAGCAGTTCACACCCCCGGGGGACCCAGTACTTC.

V usage is TRBV19 and J usage is TRBJ2-3; a weak D match, TRBD1 (5 bases). The CDR3 runs to 14 residues. V was pared by 7 bases and J by 2 bases, with 13 bases between. Germline values: CDR1 LNHDA, CDR2 SQIVND (reference sequence). CDR3 sequence: CASNRQTSTDTQYF. CDR3 DNA: TGTGCCAGTAATCGACAGACCTCCACAGATACGCAGTATTTT.